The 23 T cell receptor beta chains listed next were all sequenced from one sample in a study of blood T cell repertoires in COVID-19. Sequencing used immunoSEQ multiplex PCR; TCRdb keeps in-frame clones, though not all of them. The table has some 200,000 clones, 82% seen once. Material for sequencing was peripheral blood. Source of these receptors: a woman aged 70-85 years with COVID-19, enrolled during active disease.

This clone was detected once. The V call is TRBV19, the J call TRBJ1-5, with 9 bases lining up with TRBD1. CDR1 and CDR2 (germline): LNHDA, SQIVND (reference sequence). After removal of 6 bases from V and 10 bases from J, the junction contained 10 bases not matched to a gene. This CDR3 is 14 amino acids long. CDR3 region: CASRDRGSISPQHF. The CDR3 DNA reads TGTGCCAGTAGGGACAGGGGCTCAATCAGCCCCCAGCATTTT.

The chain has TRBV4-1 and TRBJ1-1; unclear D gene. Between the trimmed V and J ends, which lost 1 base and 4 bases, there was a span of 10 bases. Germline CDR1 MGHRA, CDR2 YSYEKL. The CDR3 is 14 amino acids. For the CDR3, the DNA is TGCGCCAGCAGCCAAGTAGGTGAGGGCACTGAAGCTTTCTTT. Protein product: CASSQVGEGTEAFF.

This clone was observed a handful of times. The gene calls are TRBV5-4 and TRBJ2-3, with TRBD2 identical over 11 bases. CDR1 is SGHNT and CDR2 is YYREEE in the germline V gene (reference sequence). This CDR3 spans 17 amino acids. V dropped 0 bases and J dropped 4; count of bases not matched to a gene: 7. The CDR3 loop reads CASSLGGTSGRPDTQYF. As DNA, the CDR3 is TGTGCCAGCAGCTTGGGGGGCACTAGCGGGAGACCAGATACGCAGTATTTT.

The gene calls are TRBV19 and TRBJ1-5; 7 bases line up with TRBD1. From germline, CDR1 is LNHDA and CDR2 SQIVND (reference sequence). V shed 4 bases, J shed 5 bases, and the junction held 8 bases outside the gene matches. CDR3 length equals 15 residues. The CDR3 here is CASSTGQGGHQPQHF. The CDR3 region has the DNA TGTGCCAGTAGTACTGGCCAGGGGGGACATCAGCCCCAGCATTTT. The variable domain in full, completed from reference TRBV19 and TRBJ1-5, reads DGGITQSPKYLFRKEGQNVTLSCEQNLNHDAMYWYRQDPGQGLRLIYYSQIVNDFQKGDIAEGYSVSREKKESFPLTVTSAQKNPTAFYLCASSTGQGGHQPQHFGDGTRLSIL.

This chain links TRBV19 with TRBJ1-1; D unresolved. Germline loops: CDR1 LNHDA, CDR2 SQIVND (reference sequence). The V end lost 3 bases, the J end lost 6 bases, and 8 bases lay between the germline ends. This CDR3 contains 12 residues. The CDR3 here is CASSMATSEAFF. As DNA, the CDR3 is TGTGCCAGTAGTATGGCCACCTCTGAAGCTTTCTTT.

CDR3 loop: CSASAGTGRNEQFF. The DNA for the CDR3 is TGCAGTGCTAGTGCCGGGACTGGCCGGAATGAGCAGTTCTTC. V gene TRBV20-1 combines with J gene TRBJ2-1, with D possibly being TRBD2 (6 bases). V lost 3 bases and J 7 bases, leaving 16 bases between the germline ends. The CDR3 loop spans 14 amino acids. CDR1 and CDR2 (germline): DFQATT, SNEGSKA (reference sequence).

The CDR3 is CASSQDRVQPQHF. CDR3 nucleotides: TGTGCCAGCAGCCAAGACAGGGTACAGCCCCAGCATTTT. The chain is built from TRBV3-1 (or the pseudogene TRBV3-2) and TRBJ1-5, with D possibly matching TRBD1 (5 bases). Deletions cut 0 bases from V and 7 bases from J, with 7 bases between. CDR3 length: 13 residues. CDR1 and CDR2 from the germline V gene are LGHDT and YNNKEL (reference sequence).

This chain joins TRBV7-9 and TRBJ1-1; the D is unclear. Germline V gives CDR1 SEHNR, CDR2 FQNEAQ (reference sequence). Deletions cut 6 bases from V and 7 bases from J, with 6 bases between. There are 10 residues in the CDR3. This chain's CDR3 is CASSLLEAFF. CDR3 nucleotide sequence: TGTGCCAGCAGTCTACTTGAAGCTTTCTTT.

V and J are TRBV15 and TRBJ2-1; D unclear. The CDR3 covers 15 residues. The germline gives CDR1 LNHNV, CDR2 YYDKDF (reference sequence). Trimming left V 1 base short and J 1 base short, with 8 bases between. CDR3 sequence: CATSRAAQSYNEQFF. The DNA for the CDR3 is TGTGCCACCAGCAGAGCAGCGCAATCCTACAATGAGCAGTTCTTC.

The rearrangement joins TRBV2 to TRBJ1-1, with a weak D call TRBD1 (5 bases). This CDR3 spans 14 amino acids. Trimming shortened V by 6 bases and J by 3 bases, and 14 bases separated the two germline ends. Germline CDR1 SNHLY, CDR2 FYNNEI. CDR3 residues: CASSRQPADTEAFF. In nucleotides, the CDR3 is TGTGCCAGCAGCCGACAGCCCGCGGACACTGAAGCTTTCTTT.

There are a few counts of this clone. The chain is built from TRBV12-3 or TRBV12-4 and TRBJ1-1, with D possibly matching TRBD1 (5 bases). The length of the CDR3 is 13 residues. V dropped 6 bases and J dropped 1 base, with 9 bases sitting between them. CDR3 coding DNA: TGTGCCAGCAGGGGGCAGGCGAACACTGAAGCTTTCTTT. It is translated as CASRGQANTEAFF.

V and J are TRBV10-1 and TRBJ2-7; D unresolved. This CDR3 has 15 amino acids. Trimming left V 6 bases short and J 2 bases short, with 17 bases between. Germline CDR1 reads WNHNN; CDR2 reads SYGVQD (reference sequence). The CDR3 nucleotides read TGCGCCAGCAGCAGATCAACCGCACCTCCCTACGAGCAGTACTTC. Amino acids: CASSRSTAPPYEQYF.

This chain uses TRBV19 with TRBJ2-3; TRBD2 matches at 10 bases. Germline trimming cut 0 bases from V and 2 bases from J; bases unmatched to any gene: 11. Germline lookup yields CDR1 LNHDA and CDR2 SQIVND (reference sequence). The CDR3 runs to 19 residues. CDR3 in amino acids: CASSIDRWSSGGTTDTQYF. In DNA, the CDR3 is TGTGCCAGTAGTATAGATCGATGGTCTAGCGGGGGCACCACAGATACGCAGTATTTT.

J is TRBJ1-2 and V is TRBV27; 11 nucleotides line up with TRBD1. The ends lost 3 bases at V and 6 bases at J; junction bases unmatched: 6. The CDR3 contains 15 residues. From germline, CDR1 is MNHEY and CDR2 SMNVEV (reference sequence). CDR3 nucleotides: TGTGCCAGCAGTTTTGAAGGACAGGGGGCAAATGGCTACACCTTC. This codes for CASSFEGQGANGYTF.

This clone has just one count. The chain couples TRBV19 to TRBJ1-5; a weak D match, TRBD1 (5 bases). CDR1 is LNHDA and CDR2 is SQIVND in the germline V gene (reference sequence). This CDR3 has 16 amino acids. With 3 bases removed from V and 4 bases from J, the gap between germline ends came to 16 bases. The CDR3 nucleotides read TGTGCCAGTAGTATTCACGCGGGACTGACAAATCAGCCCCAGCATTTT. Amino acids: CASSIHAGLTNQPQHF.

The CDR3 DNA is TGTGCCAGCTCACCAACTACAGGGATTGGGGAGCTGTTTTTT. Its protein is CASSPTTGIGELFF. The rearrangement links TRBV18 to TRBJ2-2; perhaps TRBD1 as D (6 bases). Germline CDR1 and CDR2: KGHSH and LQKENI. The CDR3 covers 14 residues. V was cut by 2 bases and J by 8 bases, with 12 bases left in between.

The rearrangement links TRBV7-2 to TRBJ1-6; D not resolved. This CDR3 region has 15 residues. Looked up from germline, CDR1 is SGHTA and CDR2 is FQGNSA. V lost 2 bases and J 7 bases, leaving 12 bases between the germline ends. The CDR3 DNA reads TGTGCCAGCAGCTTATTCTCACCGGGGAATTCACCCCTCCACTTT. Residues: CASSLFSPGNSPLHF. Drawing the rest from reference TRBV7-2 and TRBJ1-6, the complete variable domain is GAGVSQSPSNKVTEKGKDVELRCDPISGHTALYWYRQSLGQGLEFLIYFQGNSAPDKSGLPSDRFSAERTGGSVSTLTIQRTQQEDSAVYLCASSLFSPGNSPLHFGNGTRLTVT.

CDR3 amino acids: CAWSVPGRRSYEQYF. In nucleotides, the CDR3 is TGTGCCTGGAGTGTTCCGGGGAGGAGGTCCTACGAGCAGTACTTC. The chain employs TRBV30 and TRBJ2-7; the D gene is possibly TRBD2 (6 bases). This CDR3 has 15 residues. Germline values: CDR1 GTSNPN, CDR2 SVGIG (reference sequence). Trimming removed 0 bases from V and 1 base from J, with 13 bases in between.

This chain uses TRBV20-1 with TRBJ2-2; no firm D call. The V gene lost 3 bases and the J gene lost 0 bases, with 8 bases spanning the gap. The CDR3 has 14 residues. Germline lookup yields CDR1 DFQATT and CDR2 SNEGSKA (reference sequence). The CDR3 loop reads CSASLTTNTGELFF. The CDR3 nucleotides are TGCAGTGCTAGTTTAACTACGAACACCGGGGAGCTGTTTTTT.

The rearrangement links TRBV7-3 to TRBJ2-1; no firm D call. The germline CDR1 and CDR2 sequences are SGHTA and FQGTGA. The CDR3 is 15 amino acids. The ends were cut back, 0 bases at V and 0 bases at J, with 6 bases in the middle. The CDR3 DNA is TGTGCCAGCAGCTTAACCAGGATCTCCTACAATGAGCAGTTCTTC. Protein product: CASSLTRISYNEQFF.

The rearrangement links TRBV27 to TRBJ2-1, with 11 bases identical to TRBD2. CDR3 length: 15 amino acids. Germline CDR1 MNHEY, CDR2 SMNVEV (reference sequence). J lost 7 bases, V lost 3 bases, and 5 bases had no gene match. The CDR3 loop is CASSFMGLAVNEQFF. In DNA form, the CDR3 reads TGTGCCAGCAGTTTCATGGGACTAGCGGTGAATGAGCAGTTCTTC.

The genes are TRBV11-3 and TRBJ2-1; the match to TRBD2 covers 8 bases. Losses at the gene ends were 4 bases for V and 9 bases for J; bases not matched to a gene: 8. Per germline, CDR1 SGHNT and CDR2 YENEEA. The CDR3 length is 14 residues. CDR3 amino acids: CASSSTWAGGEQFF. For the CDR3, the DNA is TGTGCCAGCAGCTCCACGTGGGCGGGAGGTGAGCAGTTCTTC.

CDR3 sequence reads: CATSDFSGGTQETQYF. CDR3 sequence (DNA): TGTGCCACCAGTGATTTCTCAGGGGGTACACAAGAGACCCAGTACTTC. This chain links TRBV24-1 with TRBJ2-5; 7 nucleotides match TRBD1. V shed 1 base, J shed 2 bases, and the junction held 6 bases outside the gene matches. From germline, CDR1 is KGHDR and CDR2 SFDVKD. The CDR3 runs 16 residues.